This T cell receptor (beta chain) was obtained from a study of T cell responses to AZD1222 COVID-19 vaccine. Study-wide results and limits: Vaccine-related CD4 TCRs covered spike, predominating at 160-218 and 743-854. Seropositivity was recorded at baseline in only a handful of AZD1222 recipients. In a largely white British group with more females than males, clonal diversity was possibly underestimated. Repertoire sampling happened only post peak T cell response.

Only in-frame clones appear in the TCRdb table, and some are missing; sequencing was by immunoSEQ multiplex PCR. This table holds tens of thousands of clones, 80% to 90% found once. Points on this clone: Its target is unknown.

V gave up 6 bases and J gave up 4 bases; unmatched junction bases: 9. The CDR3 totals 15 residues. Germline loops: CDR1 LGHNT, CDR2 FRNRAP. This chain joins TRBV12-5 and TRBJ2-5; 9 bases line up with TRBD1. The specimen comprised peripheral blood, sampled 28 days after the second AZD1222 dose. The clonotype comes from an adult who received the AZD1222 COVID-19 vaccine. CDR3 protein: CASGMGTGRTETQYF. The CDR3 DNA reads TGTGCTAGTGGAATGGGGACAGGGAGAACAGAGACCCAGTACTTC.